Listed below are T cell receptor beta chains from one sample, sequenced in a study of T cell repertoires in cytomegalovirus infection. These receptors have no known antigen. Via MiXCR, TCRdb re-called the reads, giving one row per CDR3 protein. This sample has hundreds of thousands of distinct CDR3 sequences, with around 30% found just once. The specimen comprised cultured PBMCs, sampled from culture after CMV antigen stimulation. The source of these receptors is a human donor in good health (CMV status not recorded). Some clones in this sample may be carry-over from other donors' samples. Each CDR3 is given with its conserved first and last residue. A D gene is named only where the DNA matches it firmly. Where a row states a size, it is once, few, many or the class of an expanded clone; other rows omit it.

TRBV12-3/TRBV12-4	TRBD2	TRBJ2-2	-	CASRLLAGDTGELFF	TGTGCCAGCAGGCTACTAGCGGGAGACACCGGGGAGCTGTTTTTT
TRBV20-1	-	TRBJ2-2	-	CSARGAHSTGELFF	TGCAGTGCCAGGGGGGCGCACTCGACCGGGGAGCTGTTTTTT
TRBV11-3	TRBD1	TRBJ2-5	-	CASSLGGWGQDQETQYF	TGTGCCAGCAGCTTAGGAGGTTGGGGACAGGACCAAGAGACCCAGTACTTC
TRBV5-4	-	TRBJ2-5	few	CASSPMGGARETQYF	TGTGCCAGCAGCCCCATGGGGGGGGCGCGAGAGACCCAGTACTTC
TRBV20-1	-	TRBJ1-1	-	CSSLGTEAFF	TGCAGCTCCCTGGGCACTGAAGCTTTCTTT
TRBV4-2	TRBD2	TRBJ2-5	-	CASSQLGRASGGQETQYF	TGTGCCAGCAGCCAATTAGGTAGGGCTAGCGGGGGCCAAGAGACCCAGTACTTC
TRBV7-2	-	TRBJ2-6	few	CASSPWGVPSGANVLTF	TGTGCCAGCAGCCCCTGGGGGGTACCCTCTGGGGCCAACGTCCTGACTTTC
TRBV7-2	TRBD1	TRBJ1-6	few	CASGTGGVPYNSPLHF	TGTGCCAGCGGAACAGGGGGTGTCCCCTATAATTCACCCCTCCACTTT
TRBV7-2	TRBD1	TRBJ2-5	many	CASSFGTGYIQETQYF	TGTGCCAGCAGCTTTGGGACAGGCTACATCCAAGAGACCCAGTACTTC
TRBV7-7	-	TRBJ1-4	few	CASTPLGSLGSVPTNEKLFF	TGTGCCAGCACCCCTTTGGGTAGTTTGGGGTCTGTTCCAACTAATGAAAAACTGTTTTTT
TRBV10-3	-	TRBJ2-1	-	CAITSRGTYNEQFF	TGTGCCATCACTAGTAGGGGGACCTACAATGAGCAGTTCTTC
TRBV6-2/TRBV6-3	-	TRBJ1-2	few	CASTPLGFGYTF	TGTGCCAGCACCCCTCTCGGGTTCGGCTACACCTTC
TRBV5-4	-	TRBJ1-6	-	CASRPSSSYNSPLHF	TGTGCCAGCCGACCGTCGAGCTCCTATAATTCACCCCTCCACTTT
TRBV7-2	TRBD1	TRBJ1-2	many	CASSPRGGYPVGYTF	TGTGCCAGCAGCCCCAGGGGGGGGTATCCGGTCGGCTACACCTTC
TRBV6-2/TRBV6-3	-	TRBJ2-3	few	CASSYSGPDTQYF	TGTGCCAGCAGTTACTCGGGGCCAGATACGCAGTATTTT
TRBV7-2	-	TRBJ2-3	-	CASQNVSTDTQYF	TGTGCCAGCCAAAACGTTAGCACAGATACGCAGTATTTT
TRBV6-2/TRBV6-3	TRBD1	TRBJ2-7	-	CASSYSRDRASYEQYF	TGTGCCAGCAGTTACTCACGGGACAGGGCCTCCTACGAGCAGTACTTC
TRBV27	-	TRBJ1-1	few	CASSLSGLPTEAFF	TGTGCCAGCAGTTTATCCGGGTTGCCCACTGAAGCTTTCTTT
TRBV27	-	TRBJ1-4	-	CTSSLSLGIANEKLFF	TGTACCAGCAGTTTATCTCTCGGGATAGCTAATGAAAAACTGTTTTTT
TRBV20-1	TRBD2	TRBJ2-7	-	CSAASSGGGNYEQYF	TGCAGTGCAGCCTCTAGCGGGGGGGGGAACTACGAGCAGTACTTC
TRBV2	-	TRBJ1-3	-	CASRGRQNSGNTIYF	TGTGCCAGCAGGGGCAGACAGAACTCTGGAAACACCATATATTTT
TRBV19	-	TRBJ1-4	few	CASSISRTNEKLFF	TGTGCCAGTAGTATTTCCCGGACTAATGAAAAACTGTTTTTT
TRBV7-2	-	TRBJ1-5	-	CASSLEVTNQPQHF	TGTGCCAGCAGCTTAGAGGTTACCAATCAGCCCCAGCATTTT
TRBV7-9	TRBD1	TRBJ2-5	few	CASSTQGTGGVVTQYF	TGTGCCAGCAGCACCCAAGGGACAGGGGGGGTGGTGACCCAGTACTTC
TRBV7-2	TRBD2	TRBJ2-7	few	CASRPSGSPYEQYF	TGTGCCAGCAGACCTAGCGGGAGCCCCTACGAGCAGTACTTC
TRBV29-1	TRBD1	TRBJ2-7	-	CSVAKGQKYEQYF	TGCAGCGTTGCCAAGGGACAGAAGTACGAGCAGTACTTC
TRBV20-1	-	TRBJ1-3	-	CSASAGQSGNTIYF	TGCAGTGCATCCGCGGGACAATCTGGAAACACCATATATTTT